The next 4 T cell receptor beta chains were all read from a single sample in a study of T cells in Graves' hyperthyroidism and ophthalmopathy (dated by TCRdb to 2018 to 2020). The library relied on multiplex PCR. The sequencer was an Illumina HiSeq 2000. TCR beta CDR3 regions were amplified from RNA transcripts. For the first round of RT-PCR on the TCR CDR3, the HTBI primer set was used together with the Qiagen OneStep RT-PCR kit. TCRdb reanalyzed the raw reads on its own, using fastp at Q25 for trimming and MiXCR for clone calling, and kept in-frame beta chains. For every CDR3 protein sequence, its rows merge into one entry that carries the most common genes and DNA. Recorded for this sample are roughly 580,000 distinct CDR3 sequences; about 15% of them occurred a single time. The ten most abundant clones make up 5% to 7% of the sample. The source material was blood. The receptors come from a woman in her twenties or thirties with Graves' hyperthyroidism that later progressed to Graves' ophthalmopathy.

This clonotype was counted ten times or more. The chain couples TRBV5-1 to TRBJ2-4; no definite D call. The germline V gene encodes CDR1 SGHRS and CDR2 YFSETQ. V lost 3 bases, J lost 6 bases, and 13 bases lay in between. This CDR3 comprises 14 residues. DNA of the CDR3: TGCGCCAGCAGCTGGTCAGTTGGCGGAAACATTCAGTACTTC. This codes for CASSWSVGGNIQYF.

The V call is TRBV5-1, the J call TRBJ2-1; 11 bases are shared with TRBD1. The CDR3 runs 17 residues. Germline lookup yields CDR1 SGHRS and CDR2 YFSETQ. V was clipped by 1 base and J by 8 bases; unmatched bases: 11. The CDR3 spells CASSLPPPDRGLDEQFF. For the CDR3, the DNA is TGCGCCAGCAGCTTGCCTCCCCCGGACAGGGGGCTCGATGAGCAGTTCTTC. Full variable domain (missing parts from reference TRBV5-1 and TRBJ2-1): KAGVTQTPRYLIKTRGQQVTLSCSPISGHRSVSWYQQTPGQGLQFLFEYFSETQRNKGNFPGRFSGRQFSNSRSEMNVSTLELGDSALYLCASSLPPPDRGLDEQFFGPGTRLTVL.

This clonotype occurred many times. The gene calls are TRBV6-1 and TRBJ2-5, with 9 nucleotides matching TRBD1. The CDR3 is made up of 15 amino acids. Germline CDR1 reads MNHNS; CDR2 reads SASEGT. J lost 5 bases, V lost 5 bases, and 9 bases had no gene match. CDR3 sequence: CASSKPGTGKETQYF. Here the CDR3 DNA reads TGTGCCAGCAGTAAACCCGGGACAGGGAAGGAGACCCAGTACTTC.

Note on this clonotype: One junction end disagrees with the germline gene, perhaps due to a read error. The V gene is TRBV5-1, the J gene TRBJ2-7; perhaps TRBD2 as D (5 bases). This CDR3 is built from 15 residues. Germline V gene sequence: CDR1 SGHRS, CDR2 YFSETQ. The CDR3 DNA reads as TGCGCCAGCAGCCCGGACGGTCAGACTACCTACGGGCAGTACTTC. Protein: CASSPDGQTTYGQYF.